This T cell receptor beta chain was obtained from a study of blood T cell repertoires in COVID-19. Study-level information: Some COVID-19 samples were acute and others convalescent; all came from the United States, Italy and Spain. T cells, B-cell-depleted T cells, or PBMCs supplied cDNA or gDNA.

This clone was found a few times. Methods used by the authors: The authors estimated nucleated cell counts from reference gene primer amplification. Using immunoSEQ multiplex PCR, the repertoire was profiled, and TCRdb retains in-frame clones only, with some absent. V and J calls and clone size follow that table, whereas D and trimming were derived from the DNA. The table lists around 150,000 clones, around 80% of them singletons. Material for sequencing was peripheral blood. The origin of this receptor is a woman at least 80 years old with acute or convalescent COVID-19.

CDR3 sequence: CATSSSYEQYF. The CDR3 DNA reads as TGTGCCACGAGTAGCTCCTACGAGCAGTACTTC. The chain joins TRBV28 to TRBJ2-7; no definite D call. The CDR3 is made up of 11 amino acids. The ends were cut back, 10 bases at V and 0 bases at J, with 7 bases in the middle. Germline CDR1 and CDR2: MDHEN and SYDVKM.